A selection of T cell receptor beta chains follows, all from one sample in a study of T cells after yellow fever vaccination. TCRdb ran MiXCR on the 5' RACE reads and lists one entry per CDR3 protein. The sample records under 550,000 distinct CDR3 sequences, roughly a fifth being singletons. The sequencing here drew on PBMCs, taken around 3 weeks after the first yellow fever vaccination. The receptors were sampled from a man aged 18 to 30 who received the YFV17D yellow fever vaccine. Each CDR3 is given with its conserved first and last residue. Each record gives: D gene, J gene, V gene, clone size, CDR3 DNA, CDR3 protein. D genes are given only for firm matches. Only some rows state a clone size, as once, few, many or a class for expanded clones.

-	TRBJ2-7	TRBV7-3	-	TGTGCCAGCAGTCCCTTAAGGGTCCCTCTTCAATACGAGCAGTACTTC	CASSPLRVPLQYEQYF
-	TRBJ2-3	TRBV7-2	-	TGTGCCAGCAGCACACTAGCATCAGATACGCAGTATTTT	CASSTLASDTQYF
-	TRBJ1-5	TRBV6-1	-	TGTGCCAGCAGCACGGACAGACAGCTTCAGCCCCAGCATTTT	CASSTDRQLQPQHF
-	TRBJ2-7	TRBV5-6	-	TGTGCCAGCAGCCCGGGCCGAGGGGGAGAGCAGTACTTC	CASSPGRGGEQYF
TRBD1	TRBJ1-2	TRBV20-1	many	TGCAGTGCTAGAGAGCAGGGACAGGGTTCTGGCTACACCTTC	CSAREQGQGSGYTF
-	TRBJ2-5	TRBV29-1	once	TGCAGCGTTGATAATCGAGGGGGCCGGGGGCAAGAGACCCAGTACTTC	CSVDNRGGRGQETQYF
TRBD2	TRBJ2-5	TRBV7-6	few	TGTGCCAGCAGCTTAGGGCTACTAGCGGGCCGGGAGACCCAGTACTTC	CASSLGLLAGRETQYF
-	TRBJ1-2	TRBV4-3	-	TGCGCCAGCAGCCAGAACATAGCCGGGGGTTTTAACTATGGCTACACCTTC	CASSQNIAGGFNYGYTF
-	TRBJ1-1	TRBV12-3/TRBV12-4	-	TGTGCCACCGGAGCGGGGCAGATCGGCGACACTGAAGCTTTCTTT	CATGAGQIGDTEAFF
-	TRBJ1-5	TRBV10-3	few	TGTGCCATCAGTGAAGGGGTCAGTGGCTATAGCAATCAGCCCCAGCATTTT	CAISEGVSGYSNQPQHF
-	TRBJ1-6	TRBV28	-	TGTGCCAGCAGTTTTCTACATTCACCCCTCCACTTT	CASSFLHSPLHF
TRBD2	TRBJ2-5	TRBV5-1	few	TGCGCCAGCAGCTTGGTGGGGGGGAGCGAGACCCAGTACTTC	CASSLVGGSETQYF
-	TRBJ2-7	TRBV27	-	TGTGCCAGCAGTTTAACCAGGGCGGCCATCTACGAGCAGTACTTC	CASSLTRAAIYEQYF
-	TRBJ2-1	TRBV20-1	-	TGCAGTGCTCAGGGTTATGAGCAGTTCTTC	CSAQGYEQFF
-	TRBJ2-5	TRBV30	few	TGTGCCTGCCACCCGAGGGGGGGACGGAAGGAGACCCAGTACTTC	CACHPRGGRKETQYF
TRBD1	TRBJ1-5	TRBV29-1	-	TGCAGCGTGACAGGGGGCTACAATCAGCCCCAGCATTTT	CSVTGGYNQPQHF
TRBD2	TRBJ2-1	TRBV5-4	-	TGTGCCAGCCGGGGAGGGTTTTCCAATGAGCAGTTCTTC	CASRGGFSNEQFF
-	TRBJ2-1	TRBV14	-	TGTGCCAGCAGCCACAGCGGGTCGGTGTACAATGAGCAGTTCTTC	CASSHSGSVYNEQFF
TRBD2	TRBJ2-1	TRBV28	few	TGTGCCAGCACCATACTAGCGGGGGAAACTAATGAGCAGTTCTTC	CASTILAGETNEQFF
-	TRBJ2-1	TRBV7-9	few	TGTGCCAGCAGCTCTCTGGGAAAAGGCTCCTACAATGAGCAGTTCTTC	CASSSLGKGSYNEQFF
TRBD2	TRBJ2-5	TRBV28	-	TGTGCCAGCAGTTCCTCTGACAGCGGGGCCCCCGTAGAGACCCAGTACTTC	CASSSSDSGAPVETQYF
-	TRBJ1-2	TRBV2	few	TGTGCCAGCAGTGTCGCAGTTGGCTACACCTTC	CASSVAVGYTF
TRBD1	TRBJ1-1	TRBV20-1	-	TGCAGTGCTAGAGACTCTTGGACAGGGATCACTGAAGCTTTCTTT	CSARDSWTGITEAFF
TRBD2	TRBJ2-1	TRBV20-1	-	TGCAGTGCGGCCCCAACTAGCGGGGGTGACAATGAGCAGTTCTTC	CSAAPTSGGDNEQFF
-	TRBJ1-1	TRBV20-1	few	TGCAGTGCTAGAGAAGGGGCCGCCCCTGAAGCTTTCTTT	CSAREGAAPEAFF
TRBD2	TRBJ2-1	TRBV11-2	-	TGTGCCAGCAGCTTCCCTGGACTACGACCTCCGGGACTAGCCTCCAATGAGCAGTTCTTC	CASSFPGLRPPGLASNEQFF
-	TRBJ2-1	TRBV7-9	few	TGTGCCAGCAGCGGTCACCTGGGGGATGAGCAGTTCTTC	CASSGHLGDEQFF
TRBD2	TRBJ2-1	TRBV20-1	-	TGCAGTGCTAGTCCTCCCTGGACTAGCGGGGGGATAATCTCGCAGTTCTTC	CSASPPWTSGGIISQFF
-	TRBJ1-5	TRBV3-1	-	TGTGCCAGCAGCCAAGCGGAAGAGGGGGCCCAGCATTTT	CASSQAEEGAQHF
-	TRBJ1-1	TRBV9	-	TGTGCCAGCAGCGTAGAGGGGGACTTAATGGGTACTGAAGCTTTCTTT	CASSVEGDLMGTEAFF
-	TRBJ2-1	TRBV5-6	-	TGTGCCAGCAGCTTGGTGGGGGTCTTGGGCGAGCAGTTCTTC	CASSLVGVLGEQFF
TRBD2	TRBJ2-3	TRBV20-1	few	TGCAGTGCTAGAGGGACTAGCATGCGAGATACGCAGTATTTT	CSARGTSMRDTQYF
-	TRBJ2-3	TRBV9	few	TGTGCCAGCAGCGTACAGGGCGGGGCCACAGATACGCAGTATTTT	CASSVQGGATDTQYF
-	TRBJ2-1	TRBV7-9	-	TGTGCCAGCAGCTTACCGACGGGGAACAATGAGCAGTTCTTC	CASSLPTGNNEQFF
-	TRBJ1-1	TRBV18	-	TGTGCCAGCTCATGGGAAGAGGGTACTGAAGCTTTCTTT	CASSWEEGTEAFF
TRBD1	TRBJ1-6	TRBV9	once	TGTGCCAGCAGCGCTCGGGACAGATTAAATTCACCCCTCCACTTT	CASSARDRLNSPLHF
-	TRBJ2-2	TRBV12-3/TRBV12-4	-	TGTGCCAGCAGTTTATTGCTCTACACCGGGGAGCGGTTTTTT	CASSLLLYTGERFF
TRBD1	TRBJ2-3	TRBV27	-	TGTGCCAGCAGTAATTACAGGGGTTTTAGTATAGTTACGCAGTATTTT	CASSNYRGFSIVTQYF
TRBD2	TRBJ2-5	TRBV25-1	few	TGTGCCAGCAGTGTACTAGCGGGGATTCAGACCCAGTACTTC	CASSVLAGIQTQYF
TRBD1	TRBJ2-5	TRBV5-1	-	TGCGCCAGCAGCTCCACTTCCGGGACAGGGAAAGAGACCCAGTACTTC	CASSSTSGTGKETQYF
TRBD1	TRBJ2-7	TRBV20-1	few	TGCAGTGCTAGAGAACCGACAGGGGGCGAGCAGTACTTC	CSAREPTGGEQYF
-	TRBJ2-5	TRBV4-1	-	TGCGCCAGCAGCCAACCCCACGACAGGCTCCAAGAGACCCAGTACTTC	CASSQPHDRLQETQYF